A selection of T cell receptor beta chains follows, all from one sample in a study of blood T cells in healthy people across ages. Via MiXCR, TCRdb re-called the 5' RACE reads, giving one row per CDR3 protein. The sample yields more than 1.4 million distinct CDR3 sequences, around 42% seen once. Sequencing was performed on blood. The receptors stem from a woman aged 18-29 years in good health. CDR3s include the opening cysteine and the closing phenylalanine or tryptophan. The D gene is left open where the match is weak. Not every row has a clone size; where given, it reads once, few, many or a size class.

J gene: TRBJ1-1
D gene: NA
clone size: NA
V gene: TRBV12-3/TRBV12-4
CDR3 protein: CASSSSTVGRAFF
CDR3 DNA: TGTGCCAGCAGTTCCAGTACTGTGGGGCGGGCTTTCTTT

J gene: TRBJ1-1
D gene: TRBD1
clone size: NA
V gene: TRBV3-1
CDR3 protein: CASSPSDRGTEAFF
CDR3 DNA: TGTGCCAGCAGCCCTTCCGACAGGGGCACTGAAGCTTTCTTT

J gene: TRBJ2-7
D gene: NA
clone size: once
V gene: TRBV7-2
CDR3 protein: CPSIFRDGEQYF
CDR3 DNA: TGTCCCAGCATCTTCAGGGACGGTGAGCAGTACTTC

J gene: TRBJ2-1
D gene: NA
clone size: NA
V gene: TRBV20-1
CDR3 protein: CSAGPGGSSYNEQFF
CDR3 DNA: TGCAGTGCGGGCCCTGGGGGGAGCTCCTACAATGAGCAGTTCTTC

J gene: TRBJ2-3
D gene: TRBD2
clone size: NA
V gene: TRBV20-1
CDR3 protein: CSDSELAGVIDTQYF
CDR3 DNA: TGCAGTGATAGTGAACTAGCGGGAGTAATAGATACGCAGTATTTT

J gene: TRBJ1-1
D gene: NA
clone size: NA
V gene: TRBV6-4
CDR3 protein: CASSQGTSKSEAFF
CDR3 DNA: TGTGCCAGCAGCCAGGGGACTTCAAAAAGTGAAGCTTTCTTT

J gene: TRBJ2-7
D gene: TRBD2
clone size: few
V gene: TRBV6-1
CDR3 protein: CALAGGDFYEQYF
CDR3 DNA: TGTGCACTGGCGGGGGGCGACTTCTACGAGCAGTACTTC

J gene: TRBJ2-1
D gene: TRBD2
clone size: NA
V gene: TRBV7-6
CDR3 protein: CASSISSGRAVNEQFF
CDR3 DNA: TGTGCCAGCAGCATATCTAGCGGGAGGGCCGTCAATGAGCAGTTCTTC

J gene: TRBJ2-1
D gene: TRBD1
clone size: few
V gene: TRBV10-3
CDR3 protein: CAISLGTGNNEQFF
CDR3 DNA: TGTGCCATCAGCCTAGGGACAGGTAACAATGAGCAGTTCTTC

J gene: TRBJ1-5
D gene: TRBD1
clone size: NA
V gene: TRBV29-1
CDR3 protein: CRDGGTGETNQPQHF
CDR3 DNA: TGCAGGGATGGAGGAACAGGGGAAACCAATCAGCCCCAGCATTTT

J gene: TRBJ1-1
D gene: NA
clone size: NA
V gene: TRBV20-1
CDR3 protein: CSASGGESNTEAFF
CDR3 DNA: TGCAGTGCTAGTGGGGGGGAATCGAACACTGAAGCTTTCTTT

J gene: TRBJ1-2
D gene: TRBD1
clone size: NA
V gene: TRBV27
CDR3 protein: CASSWGGQGATYGYTF
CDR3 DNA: TGTGCCAGCAGTTGGGGAGGACAGGGAGCTACCTATGGCTACACCTTC

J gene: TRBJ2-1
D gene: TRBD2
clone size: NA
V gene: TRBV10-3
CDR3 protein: CAIRRTSGNYEQFF
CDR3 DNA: TGTGCCATCAGGAGGACTAGCGGGAACTATGAGCAGTTCTTC

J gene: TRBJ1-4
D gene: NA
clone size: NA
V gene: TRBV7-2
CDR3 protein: CAGSSQQGLGEKLFF
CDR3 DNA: TGTGCCGGCAGCTCCCAACAGGGACTGGGTGAAAAACTGTTTTTT